The TCR beta chain under discussion was sequenced for a study of identical twins. Study outcomes and limitations: Twins' excess sharing was less marked for out-of-frame beta sequences. Cord blood beta clonotypes that were abundant carried fewer insertions, and memory repertoires showed no such trend.

This clonotype has only a few counts. Its antigen is undetermined. Template switching created a universal primer site, and the cDNA included unique molecular identifiers. Using its own MiXCR run on the 5' RACE reads, TCRdb lists one record per CDR3 protein. Altogether more than 350,000 distinct CDR3 sequences are present, around 9% being singletons, with the ten largest covering about 9.1%. V dropped 5 bases and J dropped 0; count of bases not matched to a gene: 13. Germline CDR1 reads SGHAT; CDR2 reads FQNNGV. The CDR3 totals 19 residues. All donors were healthy Caucasians. J is TRBJ2-2 and V is TRBV11-2, with TRBD2 matching over 9 bases. Sequencing was done on a sample of naive T cells sorted from blood. The receptor comes from a woman aged 45 to 65 in good health. In DNA form, the CDR3 reads TGTGCCAGCAGCCCAACTTATCCGGGACTAGCTGCGAACACCGGGGAGCTGTTTTTT. Residues: CASSPTYPGLAANTGELFF.